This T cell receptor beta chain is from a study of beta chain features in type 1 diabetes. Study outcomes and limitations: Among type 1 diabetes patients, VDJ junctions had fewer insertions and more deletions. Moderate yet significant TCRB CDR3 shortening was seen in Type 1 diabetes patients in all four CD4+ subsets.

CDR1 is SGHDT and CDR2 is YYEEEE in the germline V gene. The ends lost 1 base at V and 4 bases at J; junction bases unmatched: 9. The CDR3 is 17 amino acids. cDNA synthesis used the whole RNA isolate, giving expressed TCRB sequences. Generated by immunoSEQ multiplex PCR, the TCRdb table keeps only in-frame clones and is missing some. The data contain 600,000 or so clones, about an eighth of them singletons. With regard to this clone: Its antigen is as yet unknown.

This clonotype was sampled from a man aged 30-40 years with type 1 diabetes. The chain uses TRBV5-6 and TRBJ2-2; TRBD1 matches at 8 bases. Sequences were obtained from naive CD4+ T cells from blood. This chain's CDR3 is CASSLLQGASSTGELFF. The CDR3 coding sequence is TGTGCCAGCAGCTTGTTGCAGGGGGCGTCGAGCACCGGGGAGCTGTTTTTT.